This section outlines one T cell receptor (beta chain) sequence together with its context. What it binds is unknown. Investigators reverse transcribed all isolated RNA, so they sequenced expressed TCRB transcripts. Assay: immunoSEQ multiplex PCR; the TCRdb copy retains only in-frame clones and omits some. This sample carries 300,000 to 400,000 clones, 8.5% to 10% of them seen once, and the ten largest clones take about 0.6%. This CDR3 comprises 13 residues. Trimming removed 6 bases from V and 3 bases from J, with 8 bases in between. Germline values: CDR1 MDHEN, CDR2 SYDVKM. These data originate in a study of beta chain features in type 1 diabetes. Study-wide background: The number of sorted cells examined across all samples was 107,917,701.

Blood was drawn once from each donor into heparinised tubes. The draws averaged about 120 mL. Central memory, naive, regulatory and stem cell-like memory CD4+ cells were sorted by CD45RO/CCR7/CD25/CD127/CD95/CD27. Each population that was sorted was more than 95% pure. Study-level results: In all four CD4+ subsets, TCRB CDR3 length was significantly, moderately reduced in type 1 diabetes.

Source material: central memory CD4+ T cells from blood. V gene TRBV28 combines with J gene TRBJ2-2, with a weak D call TRBD1 (5 bases). The receptor was isolated from a man aged 30-40 years with type 1 diabetes. Here the CDR3 DNA reads TGTGCCAGCAGGTCAGGGTACACCGGGGAGCTGTTTTTT. This gives the protein CASRSGYTGELFF.